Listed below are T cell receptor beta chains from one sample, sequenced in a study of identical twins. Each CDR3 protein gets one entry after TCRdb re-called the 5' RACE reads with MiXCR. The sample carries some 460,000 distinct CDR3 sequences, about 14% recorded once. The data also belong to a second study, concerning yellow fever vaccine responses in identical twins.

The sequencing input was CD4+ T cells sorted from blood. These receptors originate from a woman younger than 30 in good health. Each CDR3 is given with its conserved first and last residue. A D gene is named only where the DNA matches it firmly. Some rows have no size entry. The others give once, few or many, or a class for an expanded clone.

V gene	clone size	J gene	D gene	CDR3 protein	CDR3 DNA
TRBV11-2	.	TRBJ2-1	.	CASSLDSPNEQFF	TGTGCCAGCAGCTTAGATTCCCCAAATGAGCAGTTCTTC
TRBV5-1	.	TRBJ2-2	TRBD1	CASRLGQGNTGELFF	TGCGCCAGCCGACTGGGACAGGGGAACACCGGGGAGCTGTTTTTT
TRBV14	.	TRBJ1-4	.	CASSVYRGEKLFF	TGTGCCAGCAGCGTCTACAGAGGGGAAAAACTGTTTTTT
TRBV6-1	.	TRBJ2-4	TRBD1	CASRTGFGQVKNIQYF	TGTGCCAGCAGGACAGGGTTTGGTCAGGTCAAAAACATTCAGTACTTC
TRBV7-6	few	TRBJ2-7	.	CASSPDVQLYEQYF	TGTGCCAGCAGCCCCGACGTCCAACTCTACGAGCAGTACTTC
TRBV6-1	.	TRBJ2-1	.	CASSPGQTYNEQFF	TGTGCCAGCAGCCCTGGACAGACCTACAATGAGCAGTTCTTC
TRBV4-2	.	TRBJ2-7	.	CASSQVWGQLVEQYF	TGTGCCAGCAGCCAAGTATGGGGACAACTGGTCGAGCAGTACTTC
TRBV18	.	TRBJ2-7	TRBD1	CASSPMKTGGLAEQYF	TGTGCCAGCTCACCCATGAAGACAGGGGGTTTAGCCGAGCAGTACTTC
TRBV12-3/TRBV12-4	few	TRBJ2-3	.	CASSLDGVGLGGLDTQYF	TGTGCCAGCAGTTTAGACGGGGTGGGACTAGGGGGCTTGGATACGCAGTATTTT
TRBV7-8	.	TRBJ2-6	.	CASSLVSAGANVLTF	TGTGCCAGCAGCTTAGTTAGCGCTGGGGCCAACGTCCTGACTTTC
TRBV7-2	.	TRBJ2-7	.	CASSFSGAKEQYF	TGTGCCAGCAGCTTCTCAGGGGCCAAAGAGCAGTACTTC
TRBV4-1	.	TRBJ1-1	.	CASSQQTDRWTEAFF	TGCGCCAGCAGCCAGCAGACAGACAGGTGGACTGAAGCTTTCTTT
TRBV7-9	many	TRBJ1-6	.	CASTPWGQGNSPLHF	TGTGCCAGCACCCCTTGGGGGCAGGGTAATTCACCCCTCCACTTT
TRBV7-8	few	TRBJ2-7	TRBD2	CASSLASGTSGKTYEQYF	TGTGCCAGCAGCTTAGCCTCCGGGACTAGCGGTAAAACCTACGAGCAGTACTTC
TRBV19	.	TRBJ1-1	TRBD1	CASSMGQVSVNTEAFF	TGTGCCAGTAGTATGGGACAGGTTTCCGTGAACACTGAAGCTTTCTTT
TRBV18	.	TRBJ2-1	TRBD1	CASSGPGQGSYNEQFF	TGTGCCAGCTCAGGACCGGGACAGGGGTCCTACAATGAGCAGTTCTTC
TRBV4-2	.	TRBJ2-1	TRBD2	CASSQGSGGGSYNEQFF	TGTGCCAGCAGCCAGGGGTCTGGCGGGGGGTCGTACAATGAGCAGTTCTTC
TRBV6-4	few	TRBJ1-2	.	CASSATQGRTNYGYTF	TGTGCCAGCAGTGCGACCCAGGGGCGGACTAACTATGGCTACACCTTC
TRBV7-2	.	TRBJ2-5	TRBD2	CASSLVLAGGSPRETQYF	TGTGCCAGCAGCTTAGTGCTAGCGGGAGGCTCCCCTCGAGAGACCCAGTACTTC
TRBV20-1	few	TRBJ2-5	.	CSAPVASLGGETQYF	TGCAGTGCCCCAGTCGCATCGTTGGGAGGCGAGACCCAGTACTTC
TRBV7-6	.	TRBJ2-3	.	CASSQLGGSSTDTQYF	TGTGCCAGCAGCCAACTGGGCGGATCAAGCACAGATACGCAGTATTTT
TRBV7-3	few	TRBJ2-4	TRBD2	CASSSLAGDIQYF	TGTGCCAGCAGCTCGCTAGCGGGGGACATTCAGTACTTC
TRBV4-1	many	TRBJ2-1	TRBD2	CASSQAPLAGGYNEQFF	TGCGCCAGCAGCCAAGCCCCCTTAGCGGGAGGGTACAATGAGCAGTTCTTC
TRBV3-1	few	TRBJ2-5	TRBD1	CASSQTSGTGGQTQYF	TGTGCCAGCAGCCAGACATCCGGGACAGGGGGGCAGACCCAGTACTTC
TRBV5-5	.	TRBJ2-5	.	CASSPWTVQETQYF	TGTGCCAGCAGCCCGTGGACAGTCCAAGAGACCCAGTACTTC
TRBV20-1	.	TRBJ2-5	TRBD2	CSASPSGGLQETQYF	TGCAGTGCTAGTCCTAGCGGGGGGTTACAAGAGACCCAGTACTTC
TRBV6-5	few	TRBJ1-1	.	CASSYRGVNTEAFF	TGTGCCAGCAGTTACCGGGGTGTGAACACTGAAGCTTTCTTT
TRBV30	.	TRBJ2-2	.	CAWRFSGELFF	TGTGCCTGGAGATTTTCCGGGGAGCTGTTTTTT
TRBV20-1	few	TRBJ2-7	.	CSARDPRPNYEQYF	TGCAGTGCTAGAGATCCTCGGCCAAACTACGAGCAGTACTTC
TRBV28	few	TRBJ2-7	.	CASSRSAFEGYEQYF	TGTGCCAGCAGCCGGTCCGCATTCGAGGGCTACGAGCAGTACTTC
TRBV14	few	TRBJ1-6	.	CASSQDQITRGPLHF	TGTGCCAGCAGCCAAGACCAAATCACACGGGGGCCCCTCCACTTT
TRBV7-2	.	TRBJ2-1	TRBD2	CASSMVGGRGGRAEQFF	TGTGCCAGCAGCATGGTCGGGGGAAGGGGCGGGAGAGCTGAGCAGTTCTTC
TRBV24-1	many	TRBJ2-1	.	CATKGGAYNEQFF	TGTGCCACCAAAGGGGGAGCCTACAATGAGCAGTTCTTC
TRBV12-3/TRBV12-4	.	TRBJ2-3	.	CASSTGGPPDTQYF	TGTGCCAGCAGTACCGGAGGGCCCCCAGATACGCAGTATTTT
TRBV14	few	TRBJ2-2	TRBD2	CASSRLPGLAGGSGELFF	TGTGCCAGCAGCCGACTACCTGGACTAGCGGGGGGCTCCGGGGAGCTGTTTTTT
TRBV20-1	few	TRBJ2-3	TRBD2	CSARVSGTSARGYF	TGCAGTGCTAGAGTGTCCGGGACTAGCGCCCGGGGGTATTTT
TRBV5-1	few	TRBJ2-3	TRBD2	CASSLAAGGSLSGTDTQYF	TGCGCCAGCAGCTTGGCTGCGGGAGGGTCTCTCAGCGGCACAGATACGCAGTATTTT
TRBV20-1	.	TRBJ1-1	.	CRAFHGGTEAFF	TGCAGGGCCTTTCACGGGGGCACTGAAGCTTTCTTT
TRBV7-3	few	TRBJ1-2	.	CASSPTRDGYGYTF	TGTGCCAGCAGCCCAACCCGGGACGGATATGGCTACACCTTC
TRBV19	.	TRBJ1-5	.	CASSNQGRDQPQHF	TGTGCCAGTAGTAACCAGGGTAGGGATCAGCCCCAGCATTTT
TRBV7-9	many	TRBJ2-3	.	CASSSGITGTDTQYF	TGTGCCAGCAGCTCCGGGATCACGGGTACAGATACGCAGTATTTT
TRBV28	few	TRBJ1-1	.	CASSAYMRSEAFF	TGTGCCAGCAGTGCGTATATGAGATCTGAAGCTTTCTTT
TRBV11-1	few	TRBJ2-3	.	CASSSRAPTDTQYF	TGTGCCAGCAGCTCCCGGGCCCCCACAGATACGCAGTATTTT
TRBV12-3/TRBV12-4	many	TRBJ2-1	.	CASITRQGGYNEQFF	TGTGCCAGCATCACGCGGCAGGGTGGGTACAATGAGCAGTTCTTC
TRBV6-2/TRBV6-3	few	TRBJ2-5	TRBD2	CASRPSGQETQYF	TGTGCCAGCAGGCCTAGCGGCCAAGAGACCCAGTACTTC
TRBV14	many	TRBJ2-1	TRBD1	CASSQKQGSQSYNEQFF	TGTGCCAGCAGCCAAAAACAGGGGTCCCAATCTTACAATGAGCAGTTCTTC